The 20 T cell receptor beta chains below all came from one sample that was sequenced in a study of cytomegalovirus exposure and HLA in healthy donors. The PCR had 60 Vbeta and 13 Jbeta primers. The data were produced by immunoSEQ multiplex PCR, yet TCRdb's version contains in-frame clones alone and is incomplete. The sample contains tens of thousands of clones, over 75% of which appear only once. Sequenced: PBMCs. Receptor source: a girl aged 2-10 years in good health and CMV-seropositive.

J is TRBJ1-4 and V is TRBV11-2, with 8 positions matching TRBD1. This CDR3 has 15 residues. The trim removed 2 bases at V and 8 bases at J, leaving 7 bases unmatched. The germline gives CDR1 SGHAT, CDR2 FQNNGV. The CDR3 loop is CASSLYAGGKEKLFF. CDR3 in DNA: TGTGCCAGCAGCTTATATGCAGGGGGCAAGGAAAAACTGTTTTTT.

The chain carries TRBV27 and TRBJ2-7; D uncertain. This CDR3 spans 15 amino acids. Germline V gene sequence: CDR1 MNHEY, CDR2 SMNVEV (reference sequence). Trimming took off 6 bases at V and 2 bases at J, with 17 bases between the two ends. CDR3 bases: TGTGCCAGCAGCTCCTCAAACATCCTTCCCTACGAGCAGTACTTC. Encoded protein: CASSSSNILPYEQYF.

The genes are TRBV18 and TRBJ2-5, with D perhaps TRBD2 (5 bases). The ends were cut back, 3 bases at V and 4 bases at J, with 9 bases in the middle. From germline, CDR1 is KGHSH and CDR2 LQKENI. The CDR3 consists of 13 residues. This CDR3 reads CASSPGISETQYF. For the CDR3, the DNA is TGTGCCAGCTCACCCGGGATCTCAGAGACCCAGTACTTC. The complete variable domain, with remaining parts taken from reference TRBV18 and TRBJ2-5, reads NAGVMQNPRHLVRRRGQEARLRCSPMKGHSHVYWYRQLPEEGLKFMVYLQKENIIDESGMPKERFSAEFPKEGPSILRIQQVVRGDSAAYFCASSPGISETQYFGPGTRLLVL.

J is TRBJ2-3 and V is TRBV30, with 9 bases identical to TRBD1. V lost 1 base to trimming and J lost 5 bases; unmatched junction nucleotides: 7. CDR1 is GTSNPN, CDR2 SVGIG, per germline (reference sequence). CDR3 length: 15 residues. In DNA, the CDR3 is TGTGCCTGGAGTGAAGAGGGACAGGGTATAGATACGCAGTATTTT. It codes for CAWSEEGQGIDTQYF.

Turning to this clone: This specimen includes other DNA sequences encoding the same CDR3. The chain combines TRBV7-8 with TRBJ1-1, with D perhaps TRBD1 (5 bases). The CDR3 contains 13 residues. The germline V gene encodes CDR1 SGHVS and CDR2 FQNEAQ. V was trimmed by 1 base and J by 5 bases, leaving 8 bases between them. In nucleotides, the CDR3 is TGTGCCAGCAGCTTAGTAAGGGGTACTGAAGCTTTCTTT. It codes for CASSLVRGTEAFF.

This clone was picked up a small number of times. This rearrangement joins TRBV29-1 to TRBJ2-3; D is unclear. Trimming took 7 bases from V and 5 from J, leaving 7 bases between them. Germline V gene sequence: CDR1 SQVTM, CDR2 ANQGSEA. There are 10 residues in the CDR3. CDR3 DNA sequence: TGCAGCGGGTCCGGAGATACGCAGTATTTT. Translating it yields CSGSGDTQYF.

The V gene is TRBV25-1, the J gene TRBJ2-1; 7 nucleotides line up with TRBD2. The length of the CDR3 is 15 residues. Germline V lookup: CDR1 MGHDK, CDR2 SYGVNS. V shed 1 base and J 3 bases; nucleotides not matched to a gene: 3. The CDR3 reads CASSEFAGDYNEQFF. In nucleotides, the CDR3 is TGTGCCAGCAGTGAATTCGCGGGAGACTACAATGAGCAGTTCTTC.

This clone showed up just once. This chain uses TRBV27 with TRBJ1-1; D is ambiguous. Germline lookup yields CDR1 MNHEY and CDR2 SMNVEV (reference sequence). Deletions cut 2 bases from V and 11 bases from J, with 15 bases between. CDR3 length: 13 residues. CDR3 in DNA: TGTGCCAGCAGTTTAATACCAGAGGGTGGGGCTTTCTTT. Amino acid sequence: CASSLIPEGGAFF.

CDR3 loop: CASSPSLPEQFF. The CDR3 region has the DNA TGTGCCAGCAGCCCTAGTTTGCCTGAGCAGTTCTTC. The chain has TRBV7-6 and TRBJ2-1; D is unclear. Germline V gives CDR1 SGHVS, CDR2 FNYEAQ. V was clipped by 5 bases and J by 9 bases, with 11 bases between them. This CDR3 comprises 12 residues.

The rearrangement links TRBV6-5 to TRBJ2-7, with a weak D call TRBD1 (8 bases). Trimming pared 5 bases from V and 11 bases from J, leaving 25 bases between. In germline, CDR1 is MNHEY, CDR2 SVGAGI. The CDR3 contains 15 residues. In DNA form, the CDR3 reads TGTGCCAGCAGTAATGGGGGGGCAGGGGGCGAGGTAAAGTACTTC. Translation gives CASSNGGAGGEVKYF.

This clone was counted only a few times. V is TRBV19 and J is TRBJ2-1; D is possibly TRBD2 (6 bases). Per germline, CDR1 LNHDA and CDR2 SQIVND (reference sequence). Trimming took off 11 bases at V and 8 bases at J, with 22 bases between the two ends. This CDR3 is 14 amino acids long. Here the CDR3 reads CASRATGTPDEQFF. The CDR3 DNA is TGTGCCTCAAGGGCCACCGGGACTCCAGATGAGCAGTTCTTC.

As to this clone: Other DNA sequences in this specimen translate into the identical CDR3. The genes are TRBV19 and TRBJ2-1; TRBD2 aligns across 11 bases. Unmatched junction bases numbered 5, after V lost 5 bases and J lost 8 bases. CDR1 is LNHDA, CDR2 SQIVND, per germline (reference sequence). This CDR3 is 14 amino acids long. CDR3 sequence: CASSALLAGDEQFF. CDR3 nucleotide sequence: TGTGCCAGTAGTGCCCTACTAGCGGGAGATGAGCAGTTCTTC.

J is TRBJ2-3 and V is TRBV19, with D perhaps TRBD1 (5 bases). There are 12 residues in the CDR3. Trimming left V 7 bases short and J 8 bases short, with 13 bases between. Germline V CDR1 and CDR2: LNHDA, SQIVND (reference sequence). The CDR3 loop is CASKGEGATQYF. For the CDR3, the DNA is TGTGCCAGTAAAGGGGAAGGAGCTACGCAGTATTTT. Complete variable domain (other parts from reference TRBV19 and TRBJ2-3): DGGITQSPKYLFRKEGQNVTLSCEQNLNHDAMYWYRQDPGQGLRLIYYSQIVNDFQKGDIAEGYSVSREKKESFPLTVTSAQKNPTAFYLCASKGEGATQYFGPGTRLTVL.

This clone was found once. The rearrangement uses TRBV5-4 and TRBJ1-2; D gene uncertain. V lost 0 bases, J lost 5 bases, and 14 bases lay in between. Per the germline V gene, CDR1 is SGHNT and CDR2 is YYREEE (reference sequence). The CDR3 spans 15 residues. The CDR3 loop is CASSLAAGEGYGYTF. In DNA, the CDR3 is TGTGCCAGCAGCTTGGCCGCAGGAGAGGGATATGGCTACACCTTC. The full variable domain, rest sourced from reference TRBV5-4 and TRBJ1-2, is ETGVTQSPTHLIKTRGQQVTLRCSSQSGHNTVSWYQQALGQGPQFIFQYYREEENGRGNFPPRFSGLQFPNYSSELNVNALELDDSALYLCASSLAAGEGYGYTFGSGTRLTVV.

The V and J genes are TRBV30 and TRBJ2-5; D not resolved. The DNA end lines up better with TRBJ2-7; the J call may be wrong. Germline CDR1 GTSNPN, CDR2 SVGIG (reference sequence). This CDR3 is 12 amino acids long. CDR3 residues: CAWSAAYYEQYF. DNA of the CDR3: TGTGCCTGGAGTGCAGCCTACTACGAGCAGTACTTC.

The chain links TRBV7-2 to TRBJ2-7, with 11 nucleotides matching TRBD1. This CDR3 is 15 amino acids long. The V and J ends lost 0 bases and 6 bases, in that order; junction bases with no gene match: 4. Per the germline V gene, CDR1 is SGHTA and CDR2 is FQGNSA. The CDR3 here is CASSLAFGTGGEQYF. CDR3 DNA: TGTGCCAGCAGCTTAGCCTTCGGGACAGGGGGCGAGCAGTACTTC.

The V gene is TRBV27, the J gene TRBJ2-1; 8 bases are a match to TRBD2. In germline, CDR1 is MNHEY, CDR2 SMNVEV (reference sequence). The CDR3 runs to 17 residues. V gave up 7 bases and J gave up 0 bases; unmatched junction bases: 11. Here the CDR3 reads CASKPLPSGHSYNEQFF. In DNA form, the CDR3 reads TGTGCCAGCAAGCCCCTGCCTAGCGGGCACTCCTACAATGAGCAGTTCTTC.

This chain's CDR3 is CASSDFVARPSTDTQYF. CDR3 DNA: TGTGCCAGCAGTGATTTTGTAGCCCGTCCTAGCACAGATACGCAGTATTTT. This chain connects TRBV25-1 to TRBJ2-3; no clear D. Deletions cut 3 bases from V and 0 bases from J, with 16 bases between. The CDR3 has 17 residues. Germline V gene sequence: CDR1 MGHDK, CDR2 SYGVNS.

This rearrangement joins TRBV27 to TRBJ2-7; D is uncertain. CDR1 is MNHEY and CDR2 is SMNVEV in the germline V gene (reference sequence). The CDR3 totals 18 residues. The V end was cut by 0 bases, the J end by 2 bases, with 20 bases between. CDR3 region: CASSLSLAPSRIPYEQYF. The CDR3 DNA reads as TGTGCCAGCAGTTTATCTCTGGCCCCATCCAGGATCCCCTACGAGCAGTACTTC.

The gene calls are TRBV28 and TRBJ1-5, with no clear D. The CDR3 covers 15 residues. The germline V and J ends were trimmed by 7 bases and 3 bases, with 16 bases remaining between them. Germline V gene data show CDR1 as MDHEN and CDR2 as SYDVKM. CDR3 residues: CASIPGALLNQPQHF. DNA of the CDR3: TGTGCCAGCATCCCGGGTGCTCTACTCAATCAGCCCCAGCATTTT.